This TCR beta chain was documented in a study of a mutant IDH1 vaccine in newly diagnosed glioma. The wider study: Before enrollment, the patients had been treated with radiotherapy alone, temozolomide alone, or both together. Most of them had received both.

Data came from immunoSEQ multiplex PCR; TCRdb stores just in-frame clones and leaves some out. Here the sample spans some 30,000 clones, around 84% being singletons. This sample's time point: week 35, safety follow-up. All doses held 300 ug of mutant IDH1 20-mer peptide, with topical imiquimod. Patients underwent eight vaccinations, which took place in weeks 1, 3, 5, 7, 11, 15, 19 and 23. The astrocytomas were IDH1-mutant, ATRX-negative, and WHO grade 3 or 4. The V end was cut by 2 bases, the J end by 9 bases, with 17 bases between. The CDR3 runs to 15 residues. CDR1 is WNHNN, CDR2 SYGVQD, per germline (reference sequence). This clone was observed a single time. Antigen: not known.

The sequencing here drew on PBMCs, taken from a glioma patient whose treatment included an IDH1 peptide vaccine. This rearrangement joins TRBV10-1 to TRBJ2-1; a weak D match, TRBD2 (6 bases). The TCR was taken from a man aged 30 to 39 with glioma. The CDR3 nucleotides are TGCGCCAGCAGTGAGCGGGAGCGACTACCCAGTGAGCAGTTCTTC. It yields the protein CASSERERLPSEQFF.